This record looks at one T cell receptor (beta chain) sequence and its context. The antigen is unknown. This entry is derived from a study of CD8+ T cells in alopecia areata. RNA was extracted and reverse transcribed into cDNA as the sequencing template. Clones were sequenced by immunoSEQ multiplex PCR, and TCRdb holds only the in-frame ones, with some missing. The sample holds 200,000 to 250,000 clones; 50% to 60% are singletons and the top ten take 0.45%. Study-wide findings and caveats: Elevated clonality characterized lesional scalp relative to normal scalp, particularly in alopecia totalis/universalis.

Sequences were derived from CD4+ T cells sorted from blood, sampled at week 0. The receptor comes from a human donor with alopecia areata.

The CDR3 region has the DNA TGCGCCAGCAGCTTGGGGCTGGACAGGATAGCCTACGAGCAGTACTTC. It is translated as CASSLGLDRIAYEQYF. V gene TRBV5-1 combines with J gene TRBJ2-7, with 7 bases identical to TRBD1. The CDR3 contains 16 residues. V gave up 0 bases and J gave up 2 bases; unmatched junction bases: 8. From germline, CDR1 is SGHRS and CDR2 YFSETQ.